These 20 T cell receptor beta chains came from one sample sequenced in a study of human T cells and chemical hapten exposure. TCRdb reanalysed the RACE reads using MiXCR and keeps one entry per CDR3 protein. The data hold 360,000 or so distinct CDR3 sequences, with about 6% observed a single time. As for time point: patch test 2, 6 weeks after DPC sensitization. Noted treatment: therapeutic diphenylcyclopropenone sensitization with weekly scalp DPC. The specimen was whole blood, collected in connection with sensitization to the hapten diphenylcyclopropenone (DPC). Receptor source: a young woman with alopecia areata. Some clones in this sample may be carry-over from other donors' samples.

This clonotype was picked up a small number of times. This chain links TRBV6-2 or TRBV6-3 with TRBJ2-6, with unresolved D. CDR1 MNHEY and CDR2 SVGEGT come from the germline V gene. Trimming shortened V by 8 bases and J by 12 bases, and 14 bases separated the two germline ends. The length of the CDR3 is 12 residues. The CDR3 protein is CASGDSYGVLTF. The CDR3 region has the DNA TGTGCCAGCGGCGATTCGTATGGCGTCCTGACTTTC.

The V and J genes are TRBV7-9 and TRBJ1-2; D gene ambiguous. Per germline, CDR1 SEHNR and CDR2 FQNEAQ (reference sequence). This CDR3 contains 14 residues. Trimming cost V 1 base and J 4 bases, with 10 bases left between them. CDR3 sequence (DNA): TGTGCCAGCAGCTTAGTCCGGCAACGCTATGGCTACACCTTC. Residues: CASSLVRQRYGYTF.

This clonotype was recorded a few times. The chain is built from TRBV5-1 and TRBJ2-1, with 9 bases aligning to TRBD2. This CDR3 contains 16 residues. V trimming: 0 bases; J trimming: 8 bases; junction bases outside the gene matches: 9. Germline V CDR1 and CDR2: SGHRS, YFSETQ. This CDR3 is CASSLDGGGAVYEQFF. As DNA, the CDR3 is TGCGCCAGCAGCTTGGACGGCGGGGGGGCCGTCTATGAGCAGTTCTTC.

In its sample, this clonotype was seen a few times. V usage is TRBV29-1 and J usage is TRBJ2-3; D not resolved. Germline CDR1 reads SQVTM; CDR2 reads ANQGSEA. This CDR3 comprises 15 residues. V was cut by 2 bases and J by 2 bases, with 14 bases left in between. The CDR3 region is CSVEPSSIDTDTQYF. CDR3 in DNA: TGCAGCGTTGAACCATCCTCTATAGACACAGATACGCAGTATTTT.

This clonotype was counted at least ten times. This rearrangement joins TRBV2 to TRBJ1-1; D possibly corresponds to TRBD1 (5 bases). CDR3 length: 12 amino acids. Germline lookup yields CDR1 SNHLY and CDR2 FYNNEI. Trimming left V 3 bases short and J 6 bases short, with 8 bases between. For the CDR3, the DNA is TGTGCCAGCAGTGAGCAGGGCCCTGAAGCTTTCTTT. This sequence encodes CASSEQGPEAFF.

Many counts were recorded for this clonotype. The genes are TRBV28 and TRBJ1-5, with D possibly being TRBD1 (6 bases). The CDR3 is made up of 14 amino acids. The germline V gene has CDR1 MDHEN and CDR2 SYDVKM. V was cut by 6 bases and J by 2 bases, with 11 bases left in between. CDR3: CASSTGLGNQPQHF. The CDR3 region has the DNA TGTGCCAGCAGCACAGGGTTGGGCAATCAGCCCCAGCATTTT.

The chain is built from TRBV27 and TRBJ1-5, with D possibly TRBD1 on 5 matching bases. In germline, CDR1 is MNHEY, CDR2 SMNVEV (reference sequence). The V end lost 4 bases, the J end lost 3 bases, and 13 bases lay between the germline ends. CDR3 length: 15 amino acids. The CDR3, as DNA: TGTGCCAGCAGTTCCCAGGGTCTCACCAATCAGCCCCAGCATTTT. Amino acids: CASSSQGLTNQPQHF.

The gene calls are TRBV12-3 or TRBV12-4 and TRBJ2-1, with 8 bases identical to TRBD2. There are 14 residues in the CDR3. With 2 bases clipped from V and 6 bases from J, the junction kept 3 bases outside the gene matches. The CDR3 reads CASSLTGGANEQFF. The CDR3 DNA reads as TGTGCCAGCAGTTTAACCGGGGGGGCCAATGAGCAGTTCTTC.

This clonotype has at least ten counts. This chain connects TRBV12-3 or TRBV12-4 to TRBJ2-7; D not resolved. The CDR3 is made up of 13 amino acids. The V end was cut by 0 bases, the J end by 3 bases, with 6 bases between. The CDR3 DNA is TGTGCCAGCAGTTTAGCCAAACTCTACGAGCAGTACTTC. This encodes CASSLAKLYEQYF.

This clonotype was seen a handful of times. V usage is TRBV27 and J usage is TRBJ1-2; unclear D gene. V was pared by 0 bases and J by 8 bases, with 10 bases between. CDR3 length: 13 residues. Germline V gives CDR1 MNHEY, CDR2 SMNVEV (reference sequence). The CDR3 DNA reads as TGTGCCAGCAGTTTATCAGAGGGAGGAGGCTACACCTTC. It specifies CASSLSEGGGYTF.

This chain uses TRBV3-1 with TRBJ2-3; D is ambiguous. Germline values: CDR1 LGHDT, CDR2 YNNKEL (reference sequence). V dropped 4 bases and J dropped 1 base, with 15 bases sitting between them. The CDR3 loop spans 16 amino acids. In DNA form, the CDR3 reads TGTGCCAGCAGCCTCTATTTTGCTAGTGGCACAGATACGCAGTATTTT. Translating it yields CASSLYFASGTDTQYF.

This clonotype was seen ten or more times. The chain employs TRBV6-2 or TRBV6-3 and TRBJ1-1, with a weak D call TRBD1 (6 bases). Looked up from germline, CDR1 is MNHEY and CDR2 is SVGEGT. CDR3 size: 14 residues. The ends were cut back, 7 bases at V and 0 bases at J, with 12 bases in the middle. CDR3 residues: CASIRQGLNTEAFF. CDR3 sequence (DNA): TGTGCCAGCATTCGTCAGGGGCTGAACACTGAAGCTTTCTTT.

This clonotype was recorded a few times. For the CDR3, the DNA is TGTGCCAGCAGTCCGCTAGCGGGGGGGCTGAGAGATACGCAGTATTTT. Protein sequence: CASSPLAGGLRDTQYF. The chain uses TRBV5-4 and TRBJ2-3; TRBD2 matches at 12 bases. CDR1 is SGHNT and CDR2 is YYREEE in the germline V gene (reference sequence). After removal of 5 bases from V and 5 bases from J, the junction contained 9 bases not matched to a gene. This CDR3 has 16 residues.

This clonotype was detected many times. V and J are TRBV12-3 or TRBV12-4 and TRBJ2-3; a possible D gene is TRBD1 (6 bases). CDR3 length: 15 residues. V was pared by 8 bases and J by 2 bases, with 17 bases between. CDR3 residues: CASSLTQGITDTQYF. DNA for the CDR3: TGTGCCAGCTCCCTTACCCAGGGGATCACAGATACGCAGTATTTT.

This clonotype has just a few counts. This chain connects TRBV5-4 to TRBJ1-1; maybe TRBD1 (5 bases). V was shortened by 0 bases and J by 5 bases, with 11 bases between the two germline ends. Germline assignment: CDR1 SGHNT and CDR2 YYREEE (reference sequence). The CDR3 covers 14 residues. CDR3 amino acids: CASSLDRTGTEAFF. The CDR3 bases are TGTGCCAGCAGCTTGGACAGGACGGGTACTGAAGCTTTCTTT.

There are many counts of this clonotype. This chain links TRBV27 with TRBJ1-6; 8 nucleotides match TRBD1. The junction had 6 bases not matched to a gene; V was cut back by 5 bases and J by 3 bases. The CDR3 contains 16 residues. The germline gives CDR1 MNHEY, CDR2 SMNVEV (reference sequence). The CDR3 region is CASSMTGVYYNSPLHF. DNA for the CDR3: TGTGCCAGCAGTATGACAGGGGTCTACTATAATTCACCCCTCCACTTT.

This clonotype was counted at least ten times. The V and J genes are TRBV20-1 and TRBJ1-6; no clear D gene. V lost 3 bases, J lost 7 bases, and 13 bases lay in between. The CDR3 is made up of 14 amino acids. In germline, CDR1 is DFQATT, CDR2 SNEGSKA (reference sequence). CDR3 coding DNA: TGCAGTGCTAGTGAAGGGATGGGGAATTCACCCCTCCACTTT. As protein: CSASEGMGNSPLHF.

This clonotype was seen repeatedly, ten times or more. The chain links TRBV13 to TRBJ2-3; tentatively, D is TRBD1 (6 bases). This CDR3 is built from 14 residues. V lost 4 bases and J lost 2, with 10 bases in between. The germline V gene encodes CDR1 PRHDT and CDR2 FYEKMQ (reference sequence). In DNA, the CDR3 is TGTGCCAGCAGCTCGACAGGTATCACAGATACGCAGTATTTT. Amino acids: CASSSTGITDTQYF.

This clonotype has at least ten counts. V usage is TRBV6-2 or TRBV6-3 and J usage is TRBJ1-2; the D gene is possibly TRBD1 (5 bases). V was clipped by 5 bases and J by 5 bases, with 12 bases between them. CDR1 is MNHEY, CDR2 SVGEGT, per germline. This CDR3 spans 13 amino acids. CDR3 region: CASSTGTPYGYTF. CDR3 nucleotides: TGTGCCAGCAGTACCGGGACGCCTTATGGCTACACCTTC.

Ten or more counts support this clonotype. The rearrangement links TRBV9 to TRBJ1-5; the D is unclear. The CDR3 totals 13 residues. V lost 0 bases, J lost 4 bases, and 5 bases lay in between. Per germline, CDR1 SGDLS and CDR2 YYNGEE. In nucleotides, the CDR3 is TGTGCCAGCAGCGTAGACCCAAATCAGCCCCAGCATTTT. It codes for CASSVDPNQPQHF.